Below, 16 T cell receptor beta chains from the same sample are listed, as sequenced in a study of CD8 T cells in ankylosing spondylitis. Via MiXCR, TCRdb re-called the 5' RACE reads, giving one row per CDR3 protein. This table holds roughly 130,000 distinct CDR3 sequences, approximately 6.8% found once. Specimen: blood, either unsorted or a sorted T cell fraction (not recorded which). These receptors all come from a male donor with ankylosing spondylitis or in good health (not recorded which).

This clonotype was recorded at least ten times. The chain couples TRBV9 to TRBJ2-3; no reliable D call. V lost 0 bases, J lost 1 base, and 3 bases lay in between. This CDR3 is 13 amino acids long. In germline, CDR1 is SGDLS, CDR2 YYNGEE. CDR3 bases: TGTGCCAGCAGCGTAGAAGGCACAGATACGCAGTATTTT. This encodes CASSVEGTDTQYF.

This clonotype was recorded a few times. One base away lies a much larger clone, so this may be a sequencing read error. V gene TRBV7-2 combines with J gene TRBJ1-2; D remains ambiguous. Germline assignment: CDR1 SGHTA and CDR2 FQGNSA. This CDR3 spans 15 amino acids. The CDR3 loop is CASSLAVGTNYGYPF. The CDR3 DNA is TGTGCCAGCAGCTTAGCGGTGGGAACTAACTATGGCTACCCCTTC.

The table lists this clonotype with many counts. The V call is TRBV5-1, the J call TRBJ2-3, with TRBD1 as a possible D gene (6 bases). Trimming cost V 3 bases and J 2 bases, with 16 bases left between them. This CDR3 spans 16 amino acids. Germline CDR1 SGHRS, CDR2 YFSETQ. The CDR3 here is CASSSGDRRNTDTQYF. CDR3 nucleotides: TGCGCCAGCAGCTCGGGTGACAGGAGAAACACAGATACGCAGTATTTT.

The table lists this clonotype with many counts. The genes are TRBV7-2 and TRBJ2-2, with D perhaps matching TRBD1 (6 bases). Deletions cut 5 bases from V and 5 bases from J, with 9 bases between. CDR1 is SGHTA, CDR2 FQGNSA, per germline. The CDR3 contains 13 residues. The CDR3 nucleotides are TGTGCCAGCAGCCCCGGACAGACCGGGGAGCTGTTTTTT. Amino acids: CASSPGQTGELFF.

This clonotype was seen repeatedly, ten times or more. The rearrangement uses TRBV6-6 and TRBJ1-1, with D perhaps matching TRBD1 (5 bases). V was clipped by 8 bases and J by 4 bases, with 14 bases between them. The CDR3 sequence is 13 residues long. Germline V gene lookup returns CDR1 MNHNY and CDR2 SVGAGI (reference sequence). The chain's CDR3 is CASAPGSGTEAFF. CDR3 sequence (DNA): TGTGCCAGCGCCCCAGGGTCGGGCACTGAAGCTTTCTTT.

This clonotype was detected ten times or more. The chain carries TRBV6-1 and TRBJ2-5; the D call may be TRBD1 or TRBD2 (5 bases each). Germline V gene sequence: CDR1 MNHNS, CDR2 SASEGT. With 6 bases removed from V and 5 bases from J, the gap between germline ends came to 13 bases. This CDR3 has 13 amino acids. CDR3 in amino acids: CASRVSREETQYF. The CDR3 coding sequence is TGTGCCAGCAGGGTTAGCAGGGAGGAGACCCAGTACTTC.

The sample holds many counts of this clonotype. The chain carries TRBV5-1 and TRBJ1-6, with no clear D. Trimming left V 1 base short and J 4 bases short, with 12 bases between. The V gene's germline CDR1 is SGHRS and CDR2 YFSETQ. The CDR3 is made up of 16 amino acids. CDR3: CASSLTGAKYNSPLHF. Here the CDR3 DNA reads TGCGCCAGCAGCTTGACGGGAGCCAAATATAATTCACCCCTCCACTTT.

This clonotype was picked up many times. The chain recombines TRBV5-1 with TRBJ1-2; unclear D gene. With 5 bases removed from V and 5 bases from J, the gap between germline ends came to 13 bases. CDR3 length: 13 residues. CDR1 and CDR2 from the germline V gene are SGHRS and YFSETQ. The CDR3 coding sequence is TGCGCCAGCAGGACGGGCAGTGGTTATGGCTACACCTTC. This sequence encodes CASRTGSGYGYTF.

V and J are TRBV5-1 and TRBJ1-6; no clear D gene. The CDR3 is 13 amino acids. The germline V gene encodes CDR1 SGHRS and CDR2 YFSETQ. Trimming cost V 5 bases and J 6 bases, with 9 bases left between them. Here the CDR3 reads CASRNISNSPLHF. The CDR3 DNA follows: TGCGCCAGCAGGAACATCAGTAATTCACCCCTCCACTTT.

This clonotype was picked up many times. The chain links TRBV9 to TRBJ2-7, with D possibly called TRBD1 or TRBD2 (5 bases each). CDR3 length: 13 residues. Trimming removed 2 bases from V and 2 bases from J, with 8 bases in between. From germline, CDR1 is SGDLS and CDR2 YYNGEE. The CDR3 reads CASSVGPTYEQYF. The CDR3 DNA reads TGTGCCAGCAGCGTGGGACCGACCTACGAGCAGTACTTC.

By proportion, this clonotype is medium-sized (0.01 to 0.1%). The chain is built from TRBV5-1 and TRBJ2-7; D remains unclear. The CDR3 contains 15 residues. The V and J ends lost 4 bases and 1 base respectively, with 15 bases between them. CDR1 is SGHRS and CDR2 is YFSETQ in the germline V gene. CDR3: CASSPFGAQSYEQYF. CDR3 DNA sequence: TGCGCCAGCAGCCCTTTTGGAGCGCAATCCTACGAGCAGTACTTC.

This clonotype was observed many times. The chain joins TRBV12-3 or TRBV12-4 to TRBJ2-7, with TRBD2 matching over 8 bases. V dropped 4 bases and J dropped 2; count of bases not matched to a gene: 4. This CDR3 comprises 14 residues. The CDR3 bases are TGTGCCAGCAGTTCGGGACTAGAACCCTACGAGCAGTACTTC. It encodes CASSSGLEPYEQYF.

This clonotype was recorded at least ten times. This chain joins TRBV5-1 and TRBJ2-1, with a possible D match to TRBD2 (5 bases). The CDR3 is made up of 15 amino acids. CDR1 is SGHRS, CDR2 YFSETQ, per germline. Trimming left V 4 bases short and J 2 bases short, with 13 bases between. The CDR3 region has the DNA TGCGCCAGCAGCCCCGCGGAGGTCGCCTACAATGAGCAGTTCTTC. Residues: CASSPAEVAYNEQFF.

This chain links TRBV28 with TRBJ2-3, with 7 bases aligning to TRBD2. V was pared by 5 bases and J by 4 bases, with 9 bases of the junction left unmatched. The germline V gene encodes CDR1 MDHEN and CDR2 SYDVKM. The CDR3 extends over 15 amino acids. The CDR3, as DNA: TGTGCCAGCAGTACGCTAGCGGAACGGTCAGATACGCAGTATTTT. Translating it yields CASSTLAERSDTQYF.

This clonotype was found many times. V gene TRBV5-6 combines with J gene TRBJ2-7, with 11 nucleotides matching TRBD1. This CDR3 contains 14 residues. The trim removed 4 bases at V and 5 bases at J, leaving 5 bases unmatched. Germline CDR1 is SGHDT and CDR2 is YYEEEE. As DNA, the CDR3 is TGTGCCAGCAGCAGGGACAGGGGGGTCCACGAGCAGTACTTC. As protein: CASSRDRGVHEQYF. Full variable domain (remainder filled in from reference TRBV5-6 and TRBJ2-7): DAGVTQSPTHLIKTRGQQVTLRCSPKSGHDTVSWYQQALGQGPQFIFQYYEEEERQRGNFPDRFSGHQFPNYSSELNVNALLLGDSALYLCASSRDRGVHEQYFGPGTRLTVT.

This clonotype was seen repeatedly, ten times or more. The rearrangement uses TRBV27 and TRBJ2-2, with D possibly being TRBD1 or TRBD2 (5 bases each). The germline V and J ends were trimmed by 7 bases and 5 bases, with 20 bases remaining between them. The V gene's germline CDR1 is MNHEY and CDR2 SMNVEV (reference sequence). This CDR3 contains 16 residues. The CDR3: CASTLYGTRLTGELFF. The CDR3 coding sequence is TGTGCCAGCACCCTGTATGGGACCAGGTTAACCGGGGAGCTGTTTTTT.